Listed below are T cell receptor beta chains from one sample, sequenced in a study of shared clonotypes between healthy human individuals. The assay was immunoSEQ multiplex PCR, and TCRdb's table has in-frame clones only and misses some. The sample includes about 2 million clones, less than 95% of them seen just once. Sequenced: naive CD8+ T cells sorted from blood. These receptors came from a man between 18 and 29 years old in good health. CDR3s include the opening cysteine and the closing phenylalanine or tryptophan. A D gene is named only where the DNA matches it firmly. Size values are once, few and many counts, or a class for expanded clones, and some rows have none.

j_gene: TRBJ2-7; v_gene: TRBV11-2; d_gene: TRBD2; abundance: -; len: 17; CDR3nt: TGTGCCAGCAGCTTAGATCTGTGGCGGGAGGCCTCCTACGAGCAGTACTTC; CDR3aa: CASSLDLWREASYEQYF
j_gene: TRBJ2-7; v_gene: TRBV27; d_gene: -; abundance: -; len: 14; CDR3nt: TGTGCCAGCAGTTACACTTCCCCTTCTAACGAGCAGTACTTC; CDR3aa: CASSYTSPSNEQYF
j_gene: TRBJ2-3; v_gene: TRBV10-3; d_gene: -; abundance: -; len: 13; CDR3nt: TGTGCCATCAGTGAAATCCTAGCAGATACGCAGTATTTT; CDR3aa: CAISEILADTQYF
j_gene: TRBJ2-7; v_gene: TRBV6-5; d_gene: TRBD1; abundance: -; len: 15; CDR3nt: TGTGCCAGCAGTTCCGGACAGGGCGGTCCGCTAGAGCAGTACTTC; CDR3aa: CASSSGQGGPLEQYF
j_gene: TRBJ2-2; v_gene: TRBV6-5; d_gene: -; abundance: -; len: 15; CDR3nt: TGTGCCAGCAGTTACACGACCACTAACACCGGGGAGCTGTTTTTT; CDR3aa: CASSYTTTNTGELFF
j_gene: TRBJ2-2; v_gene: TRBV29-1; d_gene: -; abundance: few; len: 13; CDR3nt: TGCAGCGTTGCTAGGGCGAACACCGGGGAGCTGTTTTTT; CDR3aa: CSVARANTGELFF
j_gene: TRBJ1-5; v_gene: TRBV7-9; d_gene: -; abundance: -; len: 14; CDR3nt: TGTGCCAGCAGCTTAGGCCGGGGGGTTCAGCCCCAGCATTTT; CDR3aa: CASSLGRGVQPQHF
j_gene: TRBJ2-2; v_gene: TRBV9; d_gene: TRBD2; abundance: once; len: 16; CDR3nt: TGTGCCAGCAGCGTTTCGGCGGGAGTGAGTACCGGGGAGCTGTTTTTT; CDR3aa: CASSVSAGVSTGELFF
j_gene: TRBJ2-1; v_gene: TRBV5-4; d_gene: -; abundance: -; len: 12; CDR3nt: TGTGCCAGCAGCTTGGATATCAATGAGCAGTTCTTC; CDR3aa: CASSLDINEQFF
j_gene: TRBJ2-3; v_gene: TRBV7-2; d_gene: -; abundance: -; len: 15; CDR3nt: TGTGCCAGCAGCTTAGCCCCAAGGTTCGTAGATACGCAGTATTTT; CDR3aa: CASSLAPRFVDTQYF
j_gene: TRBJ2-2; v_gene: TRBV6-1; d_gene: -; abundance: -; len: 15; CDR3nt: TGTGCCAGCAGTGTACAGGGTCTCGACACCGGGGAGCTGTTTTTT; CDR3aa: CASSVQGLDTGELFF
j_gene: TRBJ2-1; v_gene: TRBV19; d_gene: -; abundance: -; len: 13; CDR3nt: TGTGCCAGTAGTATAACGGAACGCAATGAGCAGTTCTTC; CDR3aa: CASSITERNEQFF
j_gene: TRBJ2-5; v_gene: TRBV19; d_gene: TRBD1; abundance: -; len: 16; CDR3nt: TGTGCCAGTAGTGTGGAGGGACAGGTTGTCCAGGAGACCCAGTACTTC; CDR3aa: CASSVEGQVVQETQYF
j_gene: TRBJ2-2; v_gene: TRBV6-5; d_gene: -; abundance: -; len: 15; CDR3nt: TGTGCCAGCAGTTACTGGGGGGCCGGCACCGGGGAGCTGTTTTTT; CDR3aa: CASSYWGAGTGELFF
j_gene: TRBJ2-7; v_gene: TRBV19; d_gene: -; abundance: -; len: 14; CDR3nt: TGTGCCAGCCGCGGGCGGGACAGCTCCTACGAGCAGTACTTC; CDR3aa: CASRGRDSSYEQYF
j_gene: TRBJ2-7; v_gene: TRBV6-5; d_gene: TRBD1; abundance: -; len: 14; CDR3nt: TGTGCCAGCAGTTTGGGACAGGGGGCCTACGAGCAGTACTTC; CDR3aa: CASSLGQGAYEQYF
j_gene: TRBJ2-7; v_gene: TRBV27; d_gene: -; abundance: -; len: 13; CDR3nt: TGTGCCAGCAGGCCGGGGCTTTGGAACGAGCAGTACTTC; CDR3aa: CASRPGLWNEQYF
j_gene: TRBJ2-5; v_gene: TRBV7-6; d_gene: -; abundance: once; len: 17; CDR3nt: TGTGCCAGCAGCTTAGTGGCGCCAGCTTCGGCCCAAGAGACCCAGTACTTC; CDR3aa: CASSLVAPASAQETQYF
j_gene: TRBJ2-7; v_gene: TRBV7-9; d_gene: -; abundance: -; len: 15; CDR3nt: TGTGCCAGCAGCTTAGGGGTTGGGGGGCAGGAAGAGCAGTACTTC; CDR3aa: CASSLGVGGQEEQYF
j_gene: TRBJ2-7; v_gene: TRBV7-9; d_gene: -; abundance: once; len: 14; CDR3nt: TGTGCCAGCAGCTCCGGTGGGACAAACTACGAGCAGTACTTC; CDR3aa: CASSSGGTNYEQYF
j_gene: TRBJ1-1; v_gene: TRBV19; d_gene: -; abundance: -; len: 14; CDR3nt: TGTGCCAGTAGTATAGATCTAGGGGCTGCTGAAGCTTTCTTT; CDR3aa: CASSIDLGAAEAFF
j_gene: TRBJ1-5; v_gene: TRBV6-1; d_gene: -; abundance: once; len: 15; CDR3nt: TGTGCCAGCAGTGAATGGGGAACGGAAAATCAGCCCCAGCATTTT; CDR3aa: CASSEWGTENQPQHF
j_gene: TRBJ1-1; v_gene: TRBV4-1; d_gene: -; abundance: -; len: 15; CDR3nt: TGCGCCAGCAGCCCCAGTAGGGGAGAGGATACTGAAGCTTTCTTT; CDR3aa: CASSPSRGEDTEAFF
j_gene: TRBJ2-2; v_gene: TRBV7-8; d_gene: -; abundance: -; len: 17; CDR3nt: TGTGCCAGCAGCTCCCCGAAAACAGAAGCGAACACCGGGGAGCTGTTTTTT; CDR3aa: CASSSPKTEANTGELFF
j_gene: TRBJ1-5; v_gene: TRBV7-9; d_gene: TRBD1; abundance: -; len: 16; CDR3nt: TGTGCCAGCAGCGATATAACCGGGACAGCCAATCAGCCCCAGCATTTT; CDR3aa: CASSDITGTANQPQHF
j_gene: TRBJ1-1; v_gene: TRBV6-1; d_gene: TRBD1; abundance: -; len: 15; CDR3nt: TGTGCCAGCAGTGAACTGACAGGGGCGAACACTGAAGCTTTCTTT; CDR3aa: CASSELTGANTEAFF
j_gene: TRBJ1-1; v_gene: TRBV6-5; d_gene: -; abundance: once; len: 13; CDR3nt: TGTGCCAGCAGTTGGACATCGAACACTGAAGCTTTCTTT; CDR3aa: CASSWTSNTEAFF
j_gene: TRBJ1-6; v_gene: TRBV5-8; d_gene: -; abundance: -; len: 15; CDR3nt: TGTGCCAGCAGCCCCCCCGGGCTCCTTAATTCACCCCTCCACTTT; CDR3aa: CASSPPGLLNSPLHF
j_gene: TRBJ2-7; v_gene: TRBV10-2; d_gene: -; abundance: -; len: 14; CDR3nt: TGCGCCAGCAGTGAGTCGGCCCCTCTCTACGAGCAGTACTTC; CDR3aa: CASSESAPLYEQYF
j_gene: TRBJ2-1; v_gene: TRBV27; d_gene: TRBD1; abundance: -; len: 14; CDR3nt: TGTGCCAGCACAACTATACAGGGGTCCTATGAGCAGTTCTTC; CDR3aa: CASTTIQGSYEQFF
j_gene: TRBJ2-7; v_gene: TRBV4-1; d_gene: -; abundance: -; len: 13; CDR3nt: TGCGCCAGCAGCTCGCGGGTTTCCTACGAGCAGTACTTC; CDR3aa: CASSSRVSYEQYF
j_gene: TRBJ2-1; v_gene: TRBV11-2; d_gene: -; abundance: -; len: 14; CDR3nt: TGTGCCAGCAACCTCGCAGGGTTGAACAATGAGCAGTTCTTC; CDR3aa: CASNLAGLNNEQFF
j_gene: TRBJ2-7; v_gene: TRBV18; d_gene: TRBD2; abundance: -; len: 18; CDR3nt: TGTGCCAGCTCCACTACCGGGACTAGCGGGCAATACTCCTACGAGCAGTACTTC; CDR3aa: CASSTTGTSGQYSYEQYF
j_gene: TRBJ1-1; v_gene: TRBV19; d_gene: -; abundance: -; len: 14; CDR3nt: TGTGCCAGTAGTATAGATTCGGACGCTCCCGAAGCTTTCTTT; CDR3aa: CASSIDSDAPEAFF
j_gene: TRBJ2-1; v_gene: TRBV15; d_gene: TRBD2; abundance: -; len: 16; CDR3nt: TGTGCCACCAGCAGAGATCGAGGCGGGGGATACAATGAGCAGTTCTTC; CDR3aa: CATSRDRGGGYNEQFF
j_gene: TRBJ2-7; v_gene: TRBV12-2; d_gene: -; abundance: -; len: 15; CDR3nt: TGTGCAAGTCGCTTATCCCCTCTAGCCTCCTACGAGCAGTACTTC; CDR3aa: CASRLSPLASYEQYF
j_gene: TRBJ1-1; v_gene: TRBV7-9; d_gene: -; abundance: -; len: 14; CDR3nt: TGTGCCAGCAGCTTGGGGGAAGTGAACACTGAAGCTTTCTTT; CDR3aa: CASSLGEVNTEAFF
j_gene: TRBJ1-2; v_gene: TRBV5-6; d_gene: -; abundance: -; len: 13; CDR3nt: TGTGCCAGCAGCTTTCAGGGGTCCTATGGCTACACCTTC; CDR3aa: CASSFQGSYGYTF
j_gene: TRBJ1-6; v_gene: TRBV18; d_gene: -; abundance: -; len: 17; CDR3nt: TGTGCCAGCTCACCATGGGAGTTGAGCTCCTATAATTCACCCCTCCACTTT; CDR3aa: CASSPWELSSYNSPLHF
j_gene: TRBJ2-7; v_gene: TRBV4-3; d_gene: TRBD1; abundance: -; len: 15; CDR3nt: TGCGCCAGCAGCCAAGATAAAGGGGGCTATAGGGAGCAGTACTTC; CDR3aa: CASSQDKGGYREQYF
j_gene: TRBJ2-7; v_gene: TRBV2; d_gene: -; abundance: once; len: 14; CDR3nt: TGTGCCAGCAGTGAGTTCAGGGACTCCTACGAGCAGTACTTC; CDR3aa: CASSEFRDSYEQYF
j_gene: TRBJ2-7; v_gene: TRBV5-8; d_gene: -; abundance: -; len: 15; CDR3nt: TGTGCCAGCAGCTGGGGACAAGCCCTCTCCTACGAGCAGTACTTC; CDR3aa: CASSWGQALSYEQYF
j_gene: TRBJ2-7; v_gene: TRBV13; d_gene: -; abundance: -; len: 12; CDR3nt: TGTGCCAGCAGCTTGTCACGCTACGAGCAGTACTTC; CDR3aa: CASSLSRYEQYF
j_gene: TRBJ2-3; v_gene: TRBV7-9; d_gene: -; abundance: -; len: 16; CDR3nt: TGTGCCAGCAGCTTAGTGGGCGCAGGGGTGGCAGATACGCAGTATTTT; CDR3aa: CASSLVGAGVADTQYF
j_gene: TRBJ1-2; v_gene: TRBV9; d_gene: -; abundance: -; len: 16; CDR3nt: TGTGCCAGCAGCGCCCTCCCCGGTGAGGTTAACTATGGCTACACCTTC; CDR3aa: CASSALPGEVNYGYTF
j_gene: TRBJ1-2; v_gene: TRBV7-9; d_gene: TRBD1; abundance: once; len: 12; CDR3nt: TGTGCCAGCAGCTTGACAGGGGGTGGCTACACCTTC; CDR3aa: CASSLTGGGYTF
j_gene: TRBJ2-5; v_gene: TRBV2; d_gene: -; abundance: -; len: 14; CDR3nt: TGTGCCAGCAGTGATTCTGGGGGCTGGGAGACCCAGTACTTC; CDR3aa: CASSDSGGWETQYF
j_gene: TRBJ2-7; v_gene: TRBV27; d_gene: TRBD2; abundance: -; len: 17; CDR3nt: TGTGCCAGCAGTTTAGTAGGGCAGCGGGGGAGCTCCTACGAGCAGTACTTC; CDR3aa: CASSLVGQRGSSYEQYF
j_gene: TRBJ2-1; v_gene: TRBV27; d_gene: -; abundance: -; len: 14; CDR3nt: TGTGCCAGCAGTTTAAATCCCAGGGACAATGAGCAGTTCTTC; CDR3aa: CASSLNPRDNEQFF
j_gene: TRBJ1-2; v_gene: TRBV5-6; d_gene: -; abundance: few; len: 15; CDR3nt: TGTGCCAGCAGCCCGTACGGGGCAGGGGACTATGGCTACACCTTC; CDR3aa: CASSPYGAGDYGYTF
j_gene: TRBJ1-2; v_gene: TRBV7-9; d_gene: TRBD1; abundance: -; len: 11; CDR3nt: TGTGCCAGCAGCTCGGGACAGGGCTACACCTTC; CDR3aa: CASSSGQGYTF
j_gene: TRBJ1-2; v_gene: TRBV6-1; d_gene: -; abundance: -; len: 12; CDR3nt: TGTGCCACCCTATCTCTGGGGTATGGCTACACCTTC; CDR3aa: CATLSLGYGYTF
j_gene: TRBJ2-7; v_gene: TRBV4-1; d_gene: -; abundance: -; len: 16; CDR3nt: TGCGCCAGCAGCCAAGGAGCGGCCATCTCAGGCTACGAGCAGTACTTC; CDR3aa: CASSQGAAISGYEQYF
j_gene: TRBJ1-2; v_gene: TRBV19; d_gene: -; abundance: -; len: 13; CDR3nt: TGTGCCAGTAGTATCATCCACCAAGCTGGCTACACCTTC; CDR3aa: CASSIIHQAGYTF
j_gene: TRBJ1-6; v_gene: TRBV13; d_gene: TRBD1; abundance: -; len: 15; CDR3nt: TGTGCCAGCAGCTTAAATGACAGGGAATACTCACCCCTCCACTTT; CDR3aa: CASSLNDREYSPLHF
j_gene: TRBJ1-6; v_gene: TRBV5-8; d_gene: -; abundance: once; len: 16; CDR3nt: TGTGCCAGCAGCCTAAAAAGGACACGGGAGGGTTCACCCCTCCACTTT; CDR3aa: CASSLKRTREGSPLHF
j_gene: TRBJ1-2; v_gene: TRBV27; d_gene: -; abundance: -; len: 14; CDR3nt: TGTGCCAGCAGTTGGGGCAGCGGGGACTATGGCTACACCTTC; CDR3aa: CASSWGSGDYGYTF
j_gene: TRBJ2-7; v_gene: TRBV27; d_gene: -; abundance: -; len: 13; CDR3nt: TGTGCCAGCAGTTTGGAAGCAACCTACGAGCAGTACTTC; CDR3aa: CASSLEATYEQYF
j_gene: TRBJ2-7; v_gene: TRBV19; d_gene: -; abundance: -; len: 12; CDR3nt: TGTGCCAGTAGTGAGGGGACCTACGAGCAGTACTTC; CDR3aa: CASSEGTYEQYF
j_gene: TRBJ1-4; v_gene: TRBV13; d_gene: -; abundance: -; len: 17; CDR3nt: TGTGCCAGCAGCGCGAGGAGAAATGCGGGGTATGACGAAAAACTGTTTTTT; CDR3aa: CASSARRNAGYDEKLFF